The rows below give T cell receptor beta chains drawn from one sample of a study of T cells after yellow fever vaccination. TCRdb analysed the 5' RACE reads with MiXCR anew, one entry per CDR3 protein. The table shows some 120,000 distinct CDR3 sequences, with nearly 7.5% occurring only once. Sample: CD4+ T cells sorted from PBMCs, taken around 10 days after the first yellow fever vaccination. These receptors came from a man between 18 and 35 years old who received the YFV17D yellow fever vaccine. The CDR3 runs from the conserved cysteine through the conserved F or W. D genes are given only for firm matches. The size field is filled for only some rows; it gives once, few, many or a size class.

TRBJ2-3 | many | TRBV7-2 | TRBD2 | TGTGCCAGCAGCTTAGTGGCTAGCGGGGGGGATGATACGCAGTATTTT | CASSLVASGGDDTQYF
TRBJ2-1 | . | TRBV5-4 | . | TGTGCCAGCAGCTTGGGGGGGACGGGGGCCGTTGAGCAGTTCTTC | CASSLGGTGAVEQFF
TRBJ2-1 | few | TRBV7-6 | . | TGTGCCAGCAGCCCGGGACTCCAATACAATGAGCAGTTCTTC | CASSPGLQYNEQFF
TRBJ2-7 | few | TRBV18 | TRBD1 | TGTGCCAGCTCGACGGACAGGGGCGAGCAGTACTTC | CASSTDRGEQYF
TRBJ2-1 | few | TRBV20-1 | TRBD2 | TGCAGTGCTAAGACCCCCGGGACTAGCGGGGGGGCGTATTACAATGAGCAGTTCTTC | CSAKTPGTSGGAYYNEQFF
TRBJ2-1 | many | TRBV21-1 | . | TGTGCCAGCAGCATAGAGGACTGTGGTGGGACCTACAATGAGCAGTTCTTC | CASSIEDCGGTYNEQFF
TRBJ1-2 | many | TRBV5-1 | TRBD1 | TGCGCCAGCAGCTTGGAAATTTTAACAGGGGGCTATGGCTACACCTTC | CASSLEILTGGYGYTF
TRBJ2-7 | many | TRBV3-1 | . | TGTGCCAGCAGCCAGCAAGTTTCCTCGCTGCAGTACTTC | CASSQQVSSLQYF
TRBJ2-3 | few | TRBV5-1 | . | TGCGCCAGCAGCTCGGAACCCTTTACAGATACGCAGTATTTT | CASSSEPFTDTQYF
TRBJ2-3 | many | TRBV7-8 | TRBD2 | TGTGCCAGCAGCTCCCAGGGGCTAGCGGGGGGGGGCGGCACGCAGTATTTT | CASSSQGLAGGGGTQYF
TRBJ2-7 | many | TRBV12-3/TRBV12-4 | . | TGTGCCAGCAGTGTCTACAGGGATTCGGGCGAGCAGTACTTC | CASSVYRDSGEQYF
TRBJ2-7 | few | TRBV7-8 | . | TGCGCCAGCAGCTTAGCGCTCGACCCCTCGGGCTACGAGCACTACTTC | CASSLALDPSGYEHYF
TRBJ1-5 | few | TRBV18 | . | TGTGCCAGCTCACAAGAGGGGGGGGCCAGTAGCAATCAGCCCCAGCATTTT | CASSQEGGASSNQPQHF
TRBJ2-1 | many | TRBV5-6 | . | TGTGCCAGCAGCTTCATTTGGAGCTCCTACAATGAGCAGTTCTTC | CASSFIWSSYNEQFF
TRBJ2-5 | many | TRBV6-1 | . | TGTGCCAGCAGTGAAATGAGGGTAGGGGGAGAGACCCAGTACTTC | CASSEMRVGGETQYF
TRBJ1-6 | many | TRBV7-2 | . | TGTGCCAGCAGCCAGAACCCTCGCTACTCACCCCTCCACTTT | CASSQNPRYSPLHF
TRBJ1-6 | . | TRBV6-2/TRBV6-3 | . | TGTGCCAGCAGTTACTCAGCAGGAAGGAATTCACCCCTCCACTTT | CASSYSAGRNSPLHF
TRBJ2-4 | many | TRBV7-2 | TRBD2 | TGTGCCAGCCGGACGGGGGGGCCAGGAAACATTCAGTACTTC | CASRTGGPGNIQYF
TRBJ2-5 | many | TRBV5-1 | TRBD1 | TGCGCCAGCAGCAGGGGGCGCGGAGAGACCCAGTACTTC | CASSRGRGETQYF
TRBJ1-1 | few | TRBV3-1 | . | TGTGCCAGCAGCCGGACCACAGGGTGGGACACTGAAGCTTTCTTT | CASSRTTGWDTEAFF
TRBJ2-5 | many | TRBV4-3 | . | TGCGCCAGCAGCCAAGATCGCCCTAGTACAGAGACCCAGTACTTC | CASSQDRPSTETQYF
TRBJ1-6 | . | TRBV20-1 | TRBD1 | TGCGCCCGCCCGGGACAGGGGTCGGGAACCCTCCACTTT | CARPGQGSGTLHF
TRBJ2-1 | few | TRBV4-2 | TRBD2 | TGTGCCAGCAGCCAGAGTACTAGCGGCTACAATGAGCAGTTCTTC | CASSQSTSGYNEQFF
TRBJ1-2 | many | TRBV7-3 | . | TGTGCCAGCAGCTTCGACGGCGGGGGCCGGGGCTACACCTTC | CASSFDGGGRGYTF
TRBJ1-2 | many | TRBV20-1 | . | TGCAGTGCCCCTGTGAGCAGGAGTAACTATGGCTACACCTTC | CSAPVSRSNYGYTF
TRBJ2-5 | . | TRBV6-5 | . | TGTGCCAGCAGTTACGGGCAGGGGGGTCAAGAGACCCAGTACTTC | CASSYGQGGQETQYF
TRBJ1-2 | many | TRBV20-1 | TRBD1 | TGCAGTGCCATGGGACAGGGAATTTGGAACTATGGCTACACCTTC | CSAMGQGIWNYGYTF